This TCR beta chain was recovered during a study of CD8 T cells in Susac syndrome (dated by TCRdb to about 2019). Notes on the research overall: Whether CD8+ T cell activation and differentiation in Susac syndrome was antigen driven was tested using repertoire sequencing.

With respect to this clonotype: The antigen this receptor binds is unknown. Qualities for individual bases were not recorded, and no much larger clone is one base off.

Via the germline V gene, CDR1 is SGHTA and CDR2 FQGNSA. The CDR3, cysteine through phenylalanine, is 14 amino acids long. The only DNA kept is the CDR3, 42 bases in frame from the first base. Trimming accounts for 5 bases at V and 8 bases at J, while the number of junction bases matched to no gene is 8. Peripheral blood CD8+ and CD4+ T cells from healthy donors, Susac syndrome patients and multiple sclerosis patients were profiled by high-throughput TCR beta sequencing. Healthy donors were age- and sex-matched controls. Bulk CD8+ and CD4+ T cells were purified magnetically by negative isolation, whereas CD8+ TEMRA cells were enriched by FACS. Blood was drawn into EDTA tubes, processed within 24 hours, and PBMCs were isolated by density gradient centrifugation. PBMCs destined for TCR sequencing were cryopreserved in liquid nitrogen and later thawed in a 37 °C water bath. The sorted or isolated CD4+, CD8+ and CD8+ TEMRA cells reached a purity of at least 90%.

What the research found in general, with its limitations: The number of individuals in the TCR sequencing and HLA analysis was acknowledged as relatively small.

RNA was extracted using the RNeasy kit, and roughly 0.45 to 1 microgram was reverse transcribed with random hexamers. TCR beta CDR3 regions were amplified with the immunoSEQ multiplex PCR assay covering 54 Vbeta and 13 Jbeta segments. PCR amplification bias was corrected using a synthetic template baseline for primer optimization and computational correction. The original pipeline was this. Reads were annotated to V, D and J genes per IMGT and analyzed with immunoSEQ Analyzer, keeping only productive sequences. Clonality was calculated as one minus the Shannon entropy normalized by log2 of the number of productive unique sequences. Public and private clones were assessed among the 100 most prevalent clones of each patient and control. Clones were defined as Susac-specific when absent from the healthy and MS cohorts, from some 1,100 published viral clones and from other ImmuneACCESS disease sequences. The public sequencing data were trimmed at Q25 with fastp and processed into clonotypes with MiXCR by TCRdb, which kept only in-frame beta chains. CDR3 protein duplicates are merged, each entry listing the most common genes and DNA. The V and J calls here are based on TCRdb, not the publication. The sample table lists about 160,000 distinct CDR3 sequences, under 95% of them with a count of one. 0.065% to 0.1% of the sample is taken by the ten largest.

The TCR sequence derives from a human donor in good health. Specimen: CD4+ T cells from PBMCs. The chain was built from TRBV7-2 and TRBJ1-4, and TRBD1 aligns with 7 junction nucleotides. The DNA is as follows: TGTGCCAGCAGCCTCAGACAGGGTTGGGAAAAACTGTTTTTT. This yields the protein CASSLRQGWEKLFF.